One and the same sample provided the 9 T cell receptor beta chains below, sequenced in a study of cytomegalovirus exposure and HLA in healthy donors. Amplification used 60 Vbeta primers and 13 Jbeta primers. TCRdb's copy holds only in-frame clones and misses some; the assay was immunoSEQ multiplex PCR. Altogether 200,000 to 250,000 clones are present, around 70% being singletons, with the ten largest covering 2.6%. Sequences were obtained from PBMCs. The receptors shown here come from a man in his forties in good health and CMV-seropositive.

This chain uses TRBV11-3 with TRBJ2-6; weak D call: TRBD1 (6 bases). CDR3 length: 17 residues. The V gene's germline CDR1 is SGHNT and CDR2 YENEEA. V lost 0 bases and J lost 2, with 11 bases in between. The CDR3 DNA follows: TGTGCCAGCAGCTTAGATGGTGCAGGGGCTGGGGCCAACGTCCTGACTTTC. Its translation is CASSLDGAGAGANVLTF.

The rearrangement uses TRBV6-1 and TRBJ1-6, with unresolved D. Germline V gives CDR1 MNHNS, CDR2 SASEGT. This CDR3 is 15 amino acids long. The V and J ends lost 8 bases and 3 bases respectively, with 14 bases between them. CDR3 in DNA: TGTGCCAGCCGATTACAGCTCTACTATAATTCACCCCTCCACTTT. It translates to CASRLQLYYNSPLHF.

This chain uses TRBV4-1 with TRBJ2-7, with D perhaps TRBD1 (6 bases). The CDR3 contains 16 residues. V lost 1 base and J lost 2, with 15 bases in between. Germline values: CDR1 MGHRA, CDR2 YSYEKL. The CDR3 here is CASSQGSAQGTYEQYF. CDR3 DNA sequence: TGCGCCAGCAGCCAAGGATCAGCACAGGGTACCTACGAGCAGTACTTC.

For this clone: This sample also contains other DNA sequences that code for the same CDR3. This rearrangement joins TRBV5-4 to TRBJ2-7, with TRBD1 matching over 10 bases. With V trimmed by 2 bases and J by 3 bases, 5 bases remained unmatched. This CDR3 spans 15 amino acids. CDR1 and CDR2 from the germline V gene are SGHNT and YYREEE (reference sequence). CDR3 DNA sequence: TGTGCCAGCAGCTTTGGACAGGGGGAGATCTACGAGCAGTACTTC. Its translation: CASSFGQGEIYEQYF.

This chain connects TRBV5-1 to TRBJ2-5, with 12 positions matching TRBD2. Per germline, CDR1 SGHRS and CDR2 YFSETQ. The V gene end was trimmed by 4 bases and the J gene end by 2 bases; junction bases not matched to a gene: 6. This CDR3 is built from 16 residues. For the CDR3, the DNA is TGCGCCAGCAGCCCGTGGACTAGCGGGGTACAAGAGACCCAGTACTTC. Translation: CASSPWTSGVQETQYF.

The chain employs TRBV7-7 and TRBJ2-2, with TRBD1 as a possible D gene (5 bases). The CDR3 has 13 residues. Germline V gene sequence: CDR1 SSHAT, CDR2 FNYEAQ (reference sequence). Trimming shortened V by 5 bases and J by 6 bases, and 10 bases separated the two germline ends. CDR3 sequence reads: CASSLVGPGELFF. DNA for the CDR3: TGTGCCAGCAGCCTCGTGGGGCCCGGGGAGCTGTTTTTT.

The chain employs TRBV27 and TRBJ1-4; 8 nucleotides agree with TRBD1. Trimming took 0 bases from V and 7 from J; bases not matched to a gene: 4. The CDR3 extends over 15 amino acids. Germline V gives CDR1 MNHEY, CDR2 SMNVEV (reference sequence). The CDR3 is CASSLSSRGLEKLFF. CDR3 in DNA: TGTGCCAGCAGTTTATCATCCAGGGGGCTTGAAAAACTGTTTTTT.

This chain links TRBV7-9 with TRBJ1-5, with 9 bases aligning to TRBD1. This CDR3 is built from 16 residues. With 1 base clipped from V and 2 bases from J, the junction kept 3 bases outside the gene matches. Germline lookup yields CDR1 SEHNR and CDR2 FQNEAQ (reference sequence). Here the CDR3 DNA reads TGTGCCAGCAGCTTAGGACAGGGGGGCGGCAATCAGCCCCAGCATTTT. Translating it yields CASSLGQGGGNQPQHF.

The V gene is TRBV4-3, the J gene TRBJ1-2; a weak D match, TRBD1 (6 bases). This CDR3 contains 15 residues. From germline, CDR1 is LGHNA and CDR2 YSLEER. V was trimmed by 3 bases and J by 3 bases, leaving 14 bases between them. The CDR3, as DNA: TGCGCCAGCAGCCAGGCTCTACAGGGTGACTATGGCTACACCTTC. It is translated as CASSQALQGDYGYTF.